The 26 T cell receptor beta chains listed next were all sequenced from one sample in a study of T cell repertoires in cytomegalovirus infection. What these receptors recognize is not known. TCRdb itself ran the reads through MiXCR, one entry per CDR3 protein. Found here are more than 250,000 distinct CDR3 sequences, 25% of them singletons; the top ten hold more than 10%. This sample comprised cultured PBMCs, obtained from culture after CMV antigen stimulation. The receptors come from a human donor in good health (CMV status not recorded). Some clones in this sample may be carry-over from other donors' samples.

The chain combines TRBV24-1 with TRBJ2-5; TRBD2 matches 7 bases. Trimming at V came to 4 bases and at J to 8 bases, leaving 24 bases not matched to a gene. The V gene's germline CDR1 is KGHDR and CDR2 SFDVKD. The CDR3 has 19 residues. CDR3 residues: CATSDPGPSSGVSRETQYF. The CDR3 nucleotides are TGTGCCACCAGTGACCCGGGACCTTCTAGCGGAGTCTCGAGAGAAACCCAGTACTTC.

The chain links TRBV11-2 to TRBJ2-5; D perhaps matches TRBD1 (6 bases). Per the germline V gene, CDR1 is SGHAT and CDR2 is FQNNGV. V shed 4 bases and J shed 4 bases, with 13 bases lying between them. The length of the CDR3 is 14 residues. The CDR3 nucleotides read TGTGCCAGCAGCTCTACAGGGTCGGGAGAGACCCAGTACTTC. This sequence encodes CASSSTGSGETQYF.

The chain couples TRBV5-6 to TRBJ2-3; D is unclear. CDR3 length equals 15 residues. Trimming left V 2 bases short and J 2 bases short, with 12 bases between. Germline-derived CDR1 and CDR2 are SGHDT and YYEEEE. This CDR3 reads CASSFRHALTDTQYF. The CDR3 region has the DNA TGTGCCAGCAGCTTTAGACACGCTCTCACAGATACGCAGTATTTT.

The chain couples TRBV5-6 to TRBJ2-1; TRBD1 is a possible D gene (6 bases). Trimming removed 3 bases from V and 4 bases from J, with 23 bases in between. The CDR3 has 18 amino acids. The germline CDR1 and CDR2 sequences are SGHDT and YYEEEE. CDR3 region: CASSSLRTVRWGYNEQFF. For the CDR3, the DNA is TGTGCCAGCAGCTCCCTGCGGACAGTTCGATGGGGGTACAATGAGCAGTTCTTC.

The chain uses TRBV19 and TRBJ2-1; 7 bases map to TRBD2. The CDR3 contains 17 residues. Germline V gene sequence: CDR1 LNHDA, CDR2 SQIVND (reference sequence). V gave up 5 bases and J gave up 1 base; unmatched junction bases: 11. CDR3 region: CASSARALAVSYNEQFF. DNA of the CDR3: TGTGCCAGTAGTGCCCGGGCGCTAGCGGTTTCCTACAATGAGCAGTTCTTC.

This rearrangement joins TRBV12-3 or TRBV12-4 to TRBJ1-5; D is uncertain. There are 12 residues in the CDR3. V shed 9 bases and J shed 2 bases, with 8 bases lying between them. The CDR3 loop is CASREGNQPQHF. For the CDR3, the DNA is TGTGCCAGTCGGGAGGGCAATCAGCCCCAGCATTTT.

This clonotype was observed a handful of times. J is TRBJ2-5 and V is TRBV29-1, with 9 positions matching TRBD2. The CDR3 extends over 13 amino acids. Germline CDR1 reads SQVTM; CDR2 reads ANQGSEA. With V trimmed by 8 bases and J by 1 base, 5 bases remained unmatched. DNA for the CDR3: TGCAGCTTCGAGACTAGCGGCCAAGAGACCCAGTACTTC. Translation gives CSFETSGQETQYF.

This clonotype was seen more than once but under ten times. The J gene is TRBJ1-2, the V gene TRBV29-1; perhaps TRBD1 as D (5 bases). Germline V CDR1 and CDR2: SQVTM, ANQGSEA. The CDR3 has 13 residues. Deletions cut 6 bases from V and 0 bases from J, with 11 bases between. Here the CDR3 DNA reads TGCAGCGTCTCCAGGGACTCTAACTATGGCTACACCTTC. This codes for CSVSRDSNYGYTF.

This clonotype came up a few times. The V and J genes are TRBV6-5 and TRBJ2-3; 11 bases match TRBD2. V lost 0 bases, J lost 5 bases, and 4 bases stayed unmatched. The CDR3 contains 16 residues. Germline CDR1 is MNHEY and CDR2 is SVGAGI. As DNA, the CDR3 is TGTGCCAGCAGTTACTCGTTAGCGGGAGGGGGAGATACGCAGTATTTT. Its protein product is CASSYSLAGGGDTQYF.

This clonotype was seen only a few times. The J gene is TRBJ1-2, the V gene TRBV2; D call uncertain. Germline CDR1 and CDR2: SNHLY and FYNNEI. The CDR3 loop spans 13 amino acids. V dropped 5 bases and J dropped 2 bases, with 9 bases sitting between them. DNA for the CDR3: TGTGCCAGCAGTCCCCTAGGAAACTATGGCTACACCTTC. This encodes CASSPLGNYGYTF.

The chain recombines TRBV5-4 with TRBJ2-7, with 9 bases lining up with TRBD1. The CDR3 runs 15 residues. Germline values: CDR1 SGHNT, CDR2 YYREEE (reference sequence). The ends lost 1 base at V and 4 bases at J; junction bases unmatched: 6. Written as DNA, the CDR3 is TGTGCCAGCAGCTTGAGACAGGGGGGAGCGTACGAGCAGTACTTC. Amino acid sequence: CASSLRQGGAYEQYF. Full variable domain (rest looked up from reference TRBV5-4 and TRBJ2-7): ETGVTQSPTHLIKTRGQQVTLRCSSQSGHNTVSWYQQALGQGPQFIFQYYREEENGRGNFPPRFSGLQFPNYSSELNVNALELDDSALYLCASSLRQGGAYEQYFGPGTRLTVT.

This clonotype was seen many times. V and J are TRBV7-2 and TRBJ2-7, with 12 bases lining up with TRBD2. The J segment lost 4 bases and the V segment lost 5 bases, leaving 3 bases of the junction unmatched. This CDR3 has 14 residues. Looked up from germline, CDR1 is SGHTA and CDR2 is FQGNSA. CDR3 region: CASSLTSGSYEQYF. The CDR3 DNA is TGTGCCAGCAGCCTGACTAGCGGGAGTTACGAGCAGTACTTC.

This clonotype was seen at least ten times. CDR3 nucleotides: TGTGCCAGCTCACCGCCTTCGGCCGCAGATCAGCCCCAGCATTTT. Protein product: CASSPPSAADQPQHF. The chain recombines TRBV18 with TRBJ1-5; no clear D. The CDR3 runs 15 residues. Trimming stripped 3 bases from V and 5 bases from J, with 14 bases between. CDR1 KGHSH and CDR2 LQKENI come from the germline V gene. Supplemented by reference TRBV18 and TRBJ1-5, the full variable domain reads NAGVMQNPRHLVRRRGQEARLRCSPMKGHSHVYWYRQLPEEGLKFMVYLQKENIIDESGMPKERFSAEFPKEGPSILRIQQVVRGDSAAYFCASSPPSAADQPQHFGDGTRLSIL.

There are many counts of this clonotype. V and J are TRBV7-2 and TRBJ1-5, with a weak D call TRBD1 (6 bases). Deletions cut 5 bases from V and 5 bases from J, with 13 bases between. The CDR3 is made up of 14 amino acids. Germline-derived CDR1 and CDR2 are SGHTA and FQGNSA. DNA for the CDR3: TGTGCCAGCAGCCTGAGGGGGGGGGATCAGCCCCAGCATTTT. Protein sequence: CASSLRGGDQPQHF.

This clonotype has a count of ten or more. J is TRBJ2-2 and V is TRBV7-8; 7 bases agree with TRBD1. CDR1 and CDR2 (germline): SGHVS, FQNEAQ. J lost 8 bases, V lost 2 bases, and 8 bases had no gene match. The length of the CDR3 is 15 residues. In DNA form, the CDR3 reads TGTGCCAGCAGCTTAAGGACAGGCCCTGGGGGGGAGCTGTTTTTT. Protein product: CASSLRTGPGGELFF.

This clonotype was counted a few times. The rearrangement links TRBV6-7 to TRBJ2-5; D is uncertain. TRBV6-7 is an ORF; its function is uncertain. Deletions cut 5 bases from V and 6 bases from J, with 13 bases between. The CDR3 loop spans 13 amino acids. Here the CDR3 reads CASSRRIPQTQYF. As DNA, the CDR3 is TGTGCCAGCAGTAGAAGAATTCCCCAGACCCAGTACTTC.

The CDR3 nucleotides are TGCGCCAGCAGCCAGGGTCCGGGACAGAGTAACTATGGCTACACCTTC. Translating it yields CASSQGPGQSNYGYTF. This rearrangement joins TRBV4-3 to TRBJ1-2, with TRBD1 matching 7 bases. Germline trimming cut 3 bases from V and 1 base from J; bases unmatched to any gene: 8. The CDR3 is 16 amino acids. CDR1 LGHNA and CDR2 YSLEER come from the germline V gene.

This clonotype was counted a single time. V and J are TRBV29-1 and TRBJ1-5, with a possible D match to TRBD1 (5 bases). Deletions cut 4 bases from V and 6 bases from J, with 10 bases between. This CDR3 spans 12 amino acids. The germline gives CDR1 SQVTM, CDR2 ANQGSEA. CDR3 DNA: TGCAGCGTTGTAACGGGGACTCAGCCCCAGCATTTT. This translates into CSVVTGTQPQHF.

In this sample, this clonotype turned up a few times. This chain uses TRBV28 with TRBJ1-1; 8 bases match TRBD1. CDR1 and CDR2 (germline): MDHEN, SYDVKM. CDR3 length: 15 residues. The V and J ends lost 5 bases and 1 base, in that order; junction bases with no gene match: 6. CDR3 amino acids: CASSTPGTGNTEAFF. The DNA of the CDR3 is TGTGCCAGCAGTACCCCCGGGACAGGGAACACTGAAGCTTTCTTT.

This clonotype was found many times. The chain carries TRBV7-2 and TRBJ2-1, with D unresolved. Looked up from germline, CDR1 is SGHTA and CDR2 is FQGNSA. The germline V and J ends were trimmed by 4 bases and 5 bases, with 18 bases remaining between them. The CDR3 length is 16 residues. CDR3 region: CASSSGPAVTDNEQFF. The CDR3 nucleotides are TGTGCCAGCAGCTCAGGACCAGCCGTCACCGACAATGAGCAGTTCTTC.

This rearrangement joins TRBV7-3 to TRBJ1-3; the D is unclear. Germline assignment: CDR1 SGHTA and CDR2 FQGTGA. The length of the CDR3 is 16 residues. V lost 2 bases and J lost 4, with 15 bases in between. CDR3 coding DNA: TGTGCCAGCAGCTTAGTGGACGGACTTTTCGGAAACACCATATATTTT. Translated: CASSLVDGLFGNTIYF.

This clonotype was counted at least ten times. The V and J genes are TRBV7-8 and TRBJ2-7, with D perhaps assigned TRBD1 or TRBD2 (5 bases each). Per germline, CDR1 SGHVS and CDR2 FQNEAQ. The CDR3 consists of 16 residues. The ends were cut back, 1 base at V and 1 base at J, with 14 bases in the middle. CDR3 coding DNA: TGTGCCAGCAGCTTAGAAGGTTCGGGACCGTCCTACGAGCAGTACTTC. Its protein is CASSLEGSGPSYEQYF.

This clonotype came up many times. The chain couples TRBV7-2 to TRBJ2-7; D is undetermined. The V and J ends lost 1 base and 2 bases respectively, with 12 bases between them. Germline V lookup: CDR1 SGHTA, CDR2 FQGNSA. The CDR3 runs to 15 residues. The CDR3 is CASSLELGSTYEQYF. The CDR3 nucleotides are TGTGCCAGCAGCTTAGAGTTGGGAAGTACCTACGAGCAGTACTTC.

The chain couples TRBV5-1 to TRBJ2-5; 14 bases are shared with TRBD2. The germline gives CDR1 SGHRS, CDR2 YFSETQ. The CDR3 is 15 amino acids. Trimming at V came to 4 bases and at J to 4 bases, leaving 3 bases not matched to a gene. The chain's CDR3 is CASSGGTSGGETQYF. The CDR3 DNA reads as TGCGCCAGCAGCGGAGGGACTAGCGGGGGAGAGACCCAGTACTTC.

CDR3 nucleotides: TGTGCCAGCAGTGAAGGTTTGGGCTTCTCCTACAATGAGCAGTTCTTC. Amino acid sequence: CASSEGLGFSYNEQFF. The chain is built from TRBV6-1 and TRBJ2-1; D remains ambiguous. V lost 1 base and J lost 0, with 10 bases in between. Germline V gene data show CDR1 as MNHNS and CDR2 as SASEGT. The CDR3 length is 16 residues.

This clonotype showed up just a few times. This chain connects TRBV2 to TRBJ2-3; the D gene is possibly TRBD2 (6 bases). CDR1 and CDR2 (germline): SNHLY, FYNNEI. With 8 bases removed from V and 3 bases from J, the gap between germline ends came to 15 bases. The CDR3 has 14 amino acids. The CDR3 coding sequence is TGTGCCAGCCGTACCGGGACTGCGACAGATACGCAGTATTTT. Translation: CASRTGTATDTQYF.